These 13 T cell receptor beta chains were all obtained from the same sample, sequenced in a study of cytomegalovirus exposure and HLA in healthy donors. This PCR relied on a set of 60 Vbeta primers and 13 Jbeta primers. Generated by immunoSEQ multiplex PCR, the TCRdb table keeps only in-frame clones and is missing some. The top ten clones hold around 1% of a sample with about 160,000 clones, nearly 80% of them seen once. The specimen sequenced was PBMCs. These receptors were obtained from a woman aged 45-65 years in good health and CMV-seropositive.

In this sample, this clone turned up once. V is TRBV9 and J is TRBJ2-7, with TRBD1 identical over 8 bases. The V and J ends lost 0 bases and 2 bases, in that order; junction bases with no gene match: 4. The CDR3 covers 15 residues. From germline, CDR1 is SGDLS and CDR2 YYNGEE. CDR3 coding DNA: TGTGCCAGCAGCGTAGACGGGACAGGAACCTACGAGCAGTACTTC. Its protein product is CASSVDGTGTYEQYF.

This clone turned up a few times. The chain carries TRBV6-5 and TRBJ2-7, with a tentative D call TRBD2 (8 bases). The CDR3 spans 13 residues. Trimming cost V 11 bases and J 7 bases, with 21 bases left between them. Germline V gene lookup returns CDR1 MNHEY and CDR2 SVGAGI. The CDR3 here is CASSGGGAGEQYF. CDR3 nucleotide sequence: TGTGCCTCCTCGGGAGGGGGCGCGGGGGAGCAGTACTTC.

The V and J genes are TRBV5-4 and TRBJ2-3; possibly TRBD2 for D (6 bases). Germline lookup yields CDR1 SGHNT and CDR2 YYREEE (reference sequence). This CDR3 region has 14 residues. Trimming pared 9 bases from V and 2 bases from J, leaving 16 bases between. CDR3 nucleotides: TGTGCCACCCAATGGGACTTCGCCACAGATACGCAGTATTTT. Its protein is CATQWDFATDTQYF. Complete variable domain (other parts from reference TRBV5-4 and TRBJ2-3): ETGVTQSPTHLIKTRGQQVTLRCSSQSGHNTVSWYQQALGQGPQFIFQYYREEENGRGNFPPRFSGLQFPNYSSELNVNALELDDSALYLCATQWDFATDTQYFGPGTRLTVL.

The V and J genes are TRBV10-1 and TRBJ2-1; 9 bases are a match to TRBD2. Trimming removed 4 bases from V and 6 bases from J; junction bases left unmatched: 7. Germline CDR1 WNHNN, CDR2 SYGVQD (reference sequence). This CDR3 contains 15 residues. CDR3 nucleotides: TGCGCCAGCAGTGGTCATGAGCGGGGGGTCAATGAGCAGTTCTTC. This codes for CASSGHERGVNEQFF.

The chain carries TRBV5-6 and TRBJ2-5, with 9 positions matching TRBD2. Germline CDR1 and CDR2: SGHDT and YYEEEE. V lost 2 bases to trimming and J lost 4 bases; unmatched junction nucleotides: 6. This CDR3 contains 15 residues. For the CDR3, the DNA is TGTGCCAGCAGCTTTAGCGGGAGAATTGTAGAGACCCAGTACTTC. Protein: CASSFSGRIVETQYF.

The chain uses TRBV9 and TRBJ2-5; tentative D call: TRBD1 (5 bases). Per germline, CDR1 SGDLS and CDR2 YYNGEE. Trimming took 0 bases from V and 3 from J, leaving 12 bases between them. The CDR3 runs 15 residues. The CDR3 DNA reads as TGTGCCAGCAGCGTAGCTCCTGGACACGAAGAGACCCAGTACTTC. This sequence encodes CASSVAPGHEETQYF.

The rearrangement uses TRBV18 and TRBJ1-4; D is unclear. Trimming pared 3 bases from V and 8 bases from J, leaving 10 bases between. This CDR3 contains 13 residues. CDR1 and CDR2 from the germline V gene are KGHSH and LQKENI. This CDR3 is CASSPQTAEKLFF. DNA of the CDR3: TGTGCCAGCTCACCCCAGACTGCCGAAAAACTGTTTTTT.

This clone has a handful of counts. The V and J genes are TRBV29-1 and TRBJ1-2; D possibly corresponds to TRBD1 (5 bases). Germline values: CDR1 SQVTM, CDR2 ANQGSEA. The CDR3 totals 11 residues. V gave up 7 bases and J gave up 8 bases, with 14 bases separating them. This chain's CDR3 is CSGGQEGGYTF. For the CDR3, the DNA is TGCAGCGGAGGGCAGGAGGGGGGCTACACCTTC.

The chain joins TRBV4-1 to TRBJ2-7; weak D call: TRBD2 (5 bases). Germline CDR1 and CDR2: MGHRA and YSYEKL. V was pared by 0 bases and J by 2 bases, with 8 bases between. There are 14 residues in the CDR3. The CDR3 DNA follows: TGCGCCAGCAGCCAAGAATCGGGAACCTACGAGCAGTACTTC. Its protein is CASSQESGTYEQYF.

The rearrangement links TRBV19 to TRBJ1-2; 7 bases are shared with TRBD1. Germline assignment: CDR1 LNHDA and CDR2 SQIVND (reference sequence). The CDR3 spans 13 residues. Losses at the gene ends were 6 bases for V and 7 bases for J; bases not matched to a gene: 8. This CDR3 reads CASRHDRDSGYTF. CDR3 nucleotides: TGTGCCAGTAGACACGACAGGGATAGTGGCTACACCTTC.

This chain uses TRBV10-1 with TRBJ2-3; D remains ambiguous. The CDR3 loop spans 12 amino acids. The V end was cut by 8 bases, the J end by 0 bases, with 6 bases between. Germline CDR1 reads WNHNN; CDR2 reads SYGVQD (reference sequence). CDR3 protein: CASGPSTDTQYF. The CDR3 DNA sequence: TGCGCCAGCGGCCCTAGCACAGATACGCAGTATTTT.

In this sample, this clone turned up a few times. The CDR3 DNA follows: TGTGCCAGCAGTTTAGGGGGGACCCGCACCGGGGAGCTGTTTTTT. Its protein is CASSLGGTRTGELFF. The genes are TRBV28 and TRBJ2-2; D is possibly TRBD2 (6 bases). The CDR3 sequence is 15 residues long. Trimming shortened V by 2 bases and J by 4 bases, and 11 bases separated the two germline ends. Germline lookup yields CDR1 MDHEN and CDR2 SYDVKM.

A note on this clone: Distinct nucleotide sequences in the sample also encode this CDR3. This chain uses TRBV6-1 with TRBJ2-7; D remains unclear. V gave up 2 bases and J gave up 2 bases, with 13 bases separating them. Germline V lookup: CDR1 MNHNS, CDR2 SASEGT. The CDR3 is 15 amino acids. CDR3 sequence: CASSESRVVPYEQYF. CDR3 bases: TGTGCCAGCAGTGAAAGCCGGGTGGTTCCCTACGAGCAGTACTTC.